Below are 25 T cell receptor beta chains sequenced from a single sample in a study of shared clonotypes between healthy human individuals. The protocol was immunoSEQ multiplex PCR, while the TCRdb copy is restricted to in-frame clones and leaves out a portion. Of hundreds of thousands of clones detected, roughly 70% appear once; the ten largest clones hold around 1.6%. Material for sequencing was memory CD4+ T cells sorted from blood. Subset defined: CD45RA-negative fraction. The receptors come from a woman in her 30s in good health.

The chain has TRBV7-3 and TRBJ2-1, with 12 positions matching TRBD2. The V segment lost 5 bases and the J segment 4 bases; nucleotides outside the gene matches: 3. Germline-derived CDR1 and CDR2 are SGHTA and FQGTGA. The CDR3 length is 15 residues. The CDR3 here is CASSPGLAGYNEQFF. CDR3 bases: TGTGCCAGCAGCCCCGGACTAGCGGGGTACAATGAGCAGTTCTTC.

This chain links TRBV27 with TRBJ1-2; 8 bases fit TRBD1. This CDR3 has 15 amino acids. The J segment lost 5 bases and the V segment lost 6 bases, leaving 11 bases of the junction unmatched. Germline CDR1 is MNHEY and CDR2 is SMNVEV (reference sequence). The CDR3 spells CASRSTGQGVYGYTF. Here the CDR3 DNA reads TGTGCCAGCAGATCTACAGGACAGGGAGTGTATGGCTACACCTTC.

The chain is built from TRBV5-1 and TRBJ2-5, with D tentatively TRBD1 or TRBD2 (5 bases each). The better agreement between TRBJ2-7 and the DNA end casts doubt on the J call. This CDR3 spans 18 amino acids. Germline V gene sequence: CDR1 SGHRS, CDR2 YFSETQ. The CDR3 sequence is CASSLATAPRDPHYEQYF. The CDR3 DNA is TGCGCCAGCAGCTTAGCGACAGCGCCCCGGGACCCCCATTACGAGCAGTACTTC.

The chain has TRBV7-2 and TRBJ2-5; no definite D call. Germline assignment: CDR1 SGHTA and CDR2 FQGNSA. This CDR3 comprises 11 residues. The V and J ends lost 4 bases and 8 bases respectively, with 8 bases between them. CDR3 bases: TGTGCCAGCAGCTCCGCCTCTACCCAGTACTTC. This sequence encodes CASSSASTQYF.

This clone was seen only a few times. CDR3 region: CASSYWVDSPLHF. As DNA, the CDR3 is TGTGCCAGCAGTTACTGGGTAGATTCACCCCTCCACTTT. This chain links TRBV6-5 with TRBJ1-6; D call uncertain. Trimming took 1 base from V and 8 from J, leaving 6 bases between them. The CDR3 extends over 13 amino acids. The germline CDR1 and CDR2 sequences are MNHEY and SVGAGI.

The chain is built from TRBV9 and TRBJ2-1, with 10 bases aligning to TRBD2. Germline V lookup: CDR1 SGDLS, CDR2 YYNGEE. Trimming at V came to 0 bases and at J to 9 bases, leaving 9 bases not matched to a gene. The CDR3 runs 16 residues. CDR3 amino acids: CASSVEPSGSRSEQFF. In nucleotides, the CDR3 is TGTGCCAGCAGCGTAGAGCCTAGCGGGAGCAGGAGTGAGCAGTTCTTC.

The chain carries TRBV28 and TRBJ1-3; D may be TRBD1 (5 bases). CDR1 is MDHEN and CDR2 is SYDVKM in the germline V gene. V lost 7 bases to trimming and J lost 1 base, with 14 bases between them. This CDR3 is built from 15 residues. CDR3 DNA: TGTGCCAGCAATAAACAGGCCTTATCTGGAAACACCATATATTTT. As protein: CASNKQALSGNTIYF. The full variable domain, in which reference TRBV28 and TRBJ1-3 provide the parts outside the CDR3, is DVKVTQSSRYLVKRTGEKVFLECVQDMDHENMFWYRQDPGLGLRLIYFSYDVKMKEKGDIPEGYSVSREKKERFSLILESASTNQTSMYLCASNKQALSGNTIYFGEGSWLTVV.

The V and J genes are TRBV19 and TRBJ2-7, with D possibly TRBD1 on 5 matching bases. This CDR3 is 15 amino acids long. Trimming removed 4 bases at V and 2 bases at J, with 15 bases between. The germline V gene encodes CDR1 LNHDA and CDR2 SQIVND (reference sequence). DNA of the CDR3: TGTGCCAGTAGTAGGCAGGACGGACAAACCTACGAGCAGTACTTC. It codes for CASSRQDGQTYEQYF.

There are a few counts of this clone. This sequence joins TRBV2 and TRBJ1-5; 7 nucleotides match TRBD1. Germline V CDR1 and CDR2: SNHLY, FYNNEI. The CDR3 covers 13 residues. V lost 5 bases and J lost 7; bases outside the gene matches: 5. The CDR3 spells CASSTDRDQPQHF. The DNA for the CDR3 is TGTGCCAGCAGTACAGACAGGGACCAGCCCCAGCATTTT.

This clone appeared a single time. The chain recombines TRBV5-1 with TRBJ1-1; maybe TRBD1 (6 bases). The CDR3 covers 14 residues. V shed 4 bases and J shed 0 bases, with 10 bases lying between them. Germline V gene lookup returns CDR1 SGHRS and CDR2 YFSETQ. The CDR3 spells CASSRRTVNTEAFF. The CDR3 region has the DNA TGCGCCAGCAGCAGAAGGACAGTGAACACTGAAGCTTTCTTT.

The chain joins TRBV15 to TRBJ2-3; TRBD1 might be the D (6 bases). With 1 base removed from V and 0 bases from J, the gap between germline ends came to 14 bases. This CDR3 comprises 17 residues. The germline V gene encodes CDR1 LNHNV and CDR2 YYDKDF (reference sequence). The CDR3: CATSRGGTRSSTDTQYF. The CDR3 region has the DNA TGTGCCACCAGCAGAGGGGGGACACGTTCTAGCACAGATACGCAGTATTTT.

The chain links TRBV28 to TRBJ1-1; TRBD1 is a possible D gene (5 bases). The CDR3 extends over 19 amino acids. Trimming took 3 bases from V and 0 from J, leaving 23 bases between them. The V gene's germline CDR1 is MDHEN and CDR2 SYDVKM. CDR3 residues: CASSFFKGGTGFMNTEAFF. CDR3 in DNA: TGTGCCAGCAGTTTCTTTAAGGGAGGAACAGGTTTCATGAACACTGAAGCTTTCTTT.

The J gene is TRBJ1-2, the V gene TRBV28; tentatively, D is TRBD1 (5 bases). The V and J ends lost 5 bases and 6 bases respectively, with 22 bases between them. Germline CDR1 MDHEN, CDR2 SYDVKM. The CDR3 is 16 amino acids. CDR3 in DNA: TGTGCCAGCAGTCTCCCCGGTTTGACAGCCGGTAATGGCTACACCTTC. Translation gives CASSLPGLTAGNGYTF.

The V call is TRBV15, the J call TRBJ2-4; weak D call: TRBD1 (6 bases). The germline V and J ends were trimmed by 0 bases and 9 bases, with 15 bases remaining between them. The CDR3 is made up of 15 amino acids. The germline V gene has CDR1 LNHNV and CDR2 YYDKDF (reference sequence). CDR3 protein: CATSRDSGTTTIQYF. In nucleotides, the CDR3 is TGTGCCACCAGCAGAGATTCCGGGACAACGACCATTCAGTACTTC.

The chain links TRBV2 to TRBJ1-1, with 7 bases aligning to TRBD1. J lost 1 base, V lost 3 bases, and 2 bases had no gene match. The CDR3 spans 14 residues. Germline V lookup: CDR1 SNHLY, CDR2 FYNNEI. For the CDR3, the DNA is TGTGCCAGCAGTGACAGGGGGTGGAACACTGAAGCTTTCTTT. Protein: CASSDRGWNTEAFF.

CDR3 in amino acids: CSVAADRGEQFF. DNA of the CDR3: TGCAGCGTTGCGGCGGATCGAGGTGAGCAGTTCTTC. The chain employs TRBV29-1 and TRBJ2-1; no definite D call. This CDR3 region has 12 residues. The germline CDR1 and CDR2 sequences are SQVTM and ANQGSEA. V dropped 4 bases and J dropped 9 bases, with 13 bases sitting between them.

The chain is built from TRBV30 and TRBJ2-3; 8 bases align to TRBD2. There are 13 residues in the CDR3. CDR1 is GTSNPN and CDR2 is SVGIG in the germline V gene (reference sequence). With 2 bases clipped from V and 6 bases from J, the junction kept 4 bases outside the gene matches. Here the CDR3 reads CAWSSGRLDTQYF. The CDR3 region has the DNA TGTGCCTGGAGTAGCGGGAGACTGGATACGCAGTATTTT.

The chain carries TRBV9 and TRBJ2-1; D uncertain. V lost 4 bases and J 2 bases, leaving 13 bases between the germline ends. Germline CDR1 and CDR2: SGDLS and YYNGEE. The CDR3 consists of 15 residues. The CDR3 reads CASSPRSITYNEQFF. In DNA form, the CDR3 reads TGTGCCAGCAGCCCCAGAAGTATAACCTACAATGAGCAGTTCTTC.

J is TRBJ2-2 and V is TRBV15; D is ambiguous. Germline loops: CDR1 LNHNV, CDR2 YYDKDF (reference sequence). Trimming took off 2 bases at V and 7 bases at J, with 5 bases between the two ends. The CDR3 covers 12 residues. The CDR3 loop is CATSRSVGELFF. The DNA for the CDR3 is TGTGCCACCAGCAGATCCGTCGGGGAGCTGTTTTTT.

The chain combines TRBV7-2 with TRBJ1-1; 8 bases map to TRBD1. The J segment lost 10 bases and the V segment lost 4 bases, leaving 8 bases of the junction unmatched. The CDR3 spans 13 residues. Germline-derived CDR1 and CDR2 are SGHTA and FQGNSA. The CDR3 coding sequence is TGTGCCAGCAGCTCACTGGACAGGGTGCGAGCTTTCTTT. Its translation: CASSSLDRVRAFF.

The genes are TRBV18 and TRBJ1-1; perhaps TRBD1 as D (5 bases). V was clipped by 3 bases and J by 4 bases, with 15 bases between them. The germline V gene has CDR1 KGHSH and CDR2 LQKENI. CDR3 size: 15 residues. The CDR3 DNA sequence: TGTGCCAGCTCACCCCTTGGGGGTGTCGGCACTGAAGCTTTCTTT. Protein product: CASSPLGGVGTEAFF.

The V call is TRBV14, the J call TRBJ2-1; maybe TRBD2 (6 bases). Per germline, CDR1 SGHDN and CDR2 FVKESK. V lost 1 base, J lost 0 bases, and 16 bases lay in between. This CDR3 is built from 18 residues. The CDR3 DNA is TGTGCCAGCAGCCAAGTCGGAGGTAGCGGAAGCTCCTACAATGAGCAGTTCTTC. Translation: CASSQVGGSGSSYNEQFF.

A few counts support this clone. The gene calls are TRBV7-6 and TRBJ2-5; maybe TRBD2 (5 bases). CDR3 length equals 12 residues. Germline assignment: CDR1 SGHVS and CDR2 FNYEAQ. V dropped 5 bases and J dropped 4 bases, with 8 bases sitting between them. In nucleotides, the CDR3 is TGTGCCAGCAGCCCGGAGGTAGAGACCCAGTACTTC. Translated: CASSPEVETQYF.

The genes are TRBV6-1 and TRBJ2-7; TRBD2 aligns across 7 bases. From germline, CDR1 is MNHNS and CDR2 SASEGT. The CDR3 sequence is 14 residues long. Trimming at V came to 4 bases and at J to 5 bases, leaving 8 bases not matched to a gene. The CDR3 DNA reads TGTGCCAGCAGTGCTGGGGGAGGGCCCGACGAGCAGTACTTC. Amino acid sequence: CASSAGGGPDEQYF.

The genes are TRBV6-5 and TRBJ2-7; 7 bases align to TRBD1. CDR1 is MNHEY, CDR2 SVGAGI, per germline. The CDR3 runs 14 residues. Trimming took 5 bases from V and 5 from J; bases not matched to a gene: 9. In DNA form, the CDR3 reads TGTGCCAGCAGTAGCAGAGACAGGGTCAACGAGCAGTACTTC. This sequence encodes CASSSRDRVNEQYF.